This T cell receptor (beta chain) emerged from a study of shared clonotypes between healthy human individuals. Whole-study results and caveats: A generally larger estimated richness was seen in naive subsets than in memory subsets.

As processed by the authors: ImmunoSEQ only sent back junction sequences with no quality scores, so filtering was done differently. Repertoires were generated with immunoSEQ multiplex PCR, while TCRdb's copy carries only in-frame clones and drops some. That table gives V, J and clone size, and the DNA gave D and trimming. The profile shows 950,000 to 1,200,000 clones, approximately 80% of them singletons. This clone was picked up one time. Its cognate antigen is unknown. Other DNA sequences of this sample code for an identical CDR3. Trimming took 1 base from V and 3 from J; bases not matched to a gene: 0. CDR1 is SGHNT and CDR2 is YYREEE in the germline V gene (reference sequence). The CDR3 consists of 14 residues. Every contributor of samples was a Caucasian grown-up residing in Nashville, Tennessee.

The V call is TRBV5-4, the J call TRBJ2-7, with 11 bases aligning to TRBD2. Sequences were obtained from memory CD4+ T cells from PBMCs. Stated subset: CD45RA-negative fraction. This TCR was sampled from a man in his late teens or twenties in good health. Some clones in this sample may be carry-over from other donors' samples. CDR3 DNA: TGTGCCAGCAGCTTGACTAGCGGGAGCTACGAGCAGTACTTC. Its translation is CASSLTSGSYEQYF.